These T cell receptor beta chains were read from a single sample in a study of OX40 agonist ivuxolimab in advanced cancers. Clones were sequenced by immunoSEQ multiplex PCR, and TCRdb holds only the in-frame ones, with some missing. Among more than 100,000 clones listed, about 92% were seen once. The material was CD4+ or CD8+ T cells sorted from blood, obtained in a trial of the OX40 agonist ivuxolimab. The origin of the receptors is an adult with an advanced solid tumor such as melanoma, head and neck, liver or kidney cancer. Each CDR3 is given with its conserved first and last residue. The order of the fields is clone size, V gene, J gene, D gene, CDR3 protein, CDR3 DNA. A D gene is named only where the DNA matches it firmly. Some rows have no size entry. The others give once, few or many, or a class for an expanded clone.

>NA|TRBV12-5|TRBJ1-1|NA
CASGLTLATEAFF
TGTGCTAGTGGTTTGACCCTGGCAACTGAAGCTTTCTTT
>few|TRBV25-1|TRBJ1-1|NA
CASSSTKGVWGRAFF
TGTGCCAGCAGTTCTACCAAGGGGGTGTGGGGTAGAGCTTTCTTT
>NA|TRBV6-1|TRBJ2-5|TRBD2
CASSVLLAGEETQYF
TGTGCCAGCAGTGTCCTACTAGCGGGCGAAGAGACCCAGTACTTC
>NA|TRBV5-8|TRBJ1-2|TRBD1
CASSQDRGTGGYTF
TGTGCCAGCAGCCAGGACAGGGGGACGGGCGGCTACACCTTC
>NA|TRBV13|TRBJ2-6|TRBD1
CASSSGGSGANVLTF
TGTGCCAGCAGCTCAGGGGGCTCTGGGGCCAACGTCCTGACTTTC
>NA|TRBV21-1|TRBJ2-5|NA
CASSKGAGFRPRGETQYF
TGTGCCAGCAGCAAAGGGGCTGGGTTTAGACCAAGAGGAGAGACCCAGTACTTC
>NA|TRBV5-6|TRBJ2-3|NA
CASSLIGVTGDTQYF
TGTGCCAGCAGCCTCATAGGCGTCACGGGGGATACGCAGTATTTT
>NA|TRBV20-1|TRBJ2-3|TRBD2
CSARGGDTQYF
TGCAGTGCCCGGGGGGGGGATACGCAGTATTTT
>NA|TRBV5-4|TRBJ1-6|TRBD1
CASSLEGTGGYSPLHF
TGTGCCAGCAGCTTGGAGGGTACAGGGGGCTATTCACCCCTCCACTTT
>NA|TRBV15|TRBJ1-5|NA
CATSRGTANQPQHF
TGTGCCACCAGCAGAGGCACGGCGAATCAGCCCCAGCATTTT
>NA|TRBV9|TRBJ1-3|NA
CASSVAGSSGNTIYF
TGTGCCAGCAGCGTAGCCGGGAGCTCTGGAAACACCATATATTTT
>NA|TRBV7-2|TRBJ2-2|TRBD1
CASSSTGQGGTGELFF
TGTGCCAGCAGCTCCACCGGACAGGGAGGCACCGGGGAGCTGTTTTTT
>NA|TRBV10-3|TRBJ2-3|TRBD1
CAIGTGVTDTQYF
TGTGCCATCGGGACAGGCGTCACAGATACGCAGTATTTT
>NA|TRBV28|TRBJ1-2|TRBD1
CASSQDRGNSYGYTF
TGTGCCAGCAGTCAAGACAGGGGGAATAGCTATGGCTACACCTTC
>NA|TRBV10-1|TRBJ2-1|NA
CASRHDRAGDYNEQFF
TGCGCCAGCAGACACGACAGGGCGGGGGACTACAATGAGCAGTTCTTC
>NA|TRBV7-2|TRBJ1-2|NA
CASSLGDGNYGYTF
TGTGCCAGCAGCTTAGGGGATGGAAACTATGGCTACACCTTC
>NA|TRBV7-6|TRBJ2-2|TRBD2
CASSHGTTNTGELFF
TGTGCCAGCAGCCACGGGACTACGAACACCGGGGAGCTGTTTTTT
>NA|TRBV6-5|TRBJ1-6|NA
CASNWSPGSSPLHF
TGTGCCAGCAACTGGTCCCCTGGGAGTTCACCCCTCCACTTT
>NA|TRBV6-5|TRBJ1-3|NA
CASQGGSGNTIYF
TGTGCCAGCCAGGGCGGATCTGGAAACACCATATATTTT
>NA|TRBV9|TRBJ2-1|NA
CASGSPGNSYNEQFF
TGTGCCAGCGGTAGCCCGGGGAACTCCTACAATGAGCAGTTCTTC
>NA|TRBV30|TRBJ2-1|NA
CAWIELGGEQFF
TGTGCCTGGATTGAACTAGGCGGTGAGCAGTTCTTC
>NA|TRBV30|TRBJ2-7|NA
CAWSWRNEQYF
TGTGCCTGGAGTTGGCGGAACGAGCAGTACTTC
>NA|TRBV30|TRBJ2-7|NA
CAWSVRGTVWNEQYF
TGTGCCTGGAGTGTACGGGGGACAGTTTGGAACGAGCAGTACTTC
>NA|TRBV4-3|TRBJ1-2|NA
CASSPGDGIGYGYTF
TGCGCCAGCAGCCCAGGGGATGGGATAGGCTATGGCTACACCTTC
>NA|TRBV7-6|TRBJ1-1|NA
CASSLGRVNTEAFF
TGTGCCAGCAGCCTCGGGCGGGTGAACACTGAAGCTTTCTTT
>NA|TRBV4-3|TRBJ2-3|NA
CASSQGTEDTQYF
TGCGCCAGCAGCCAAGGTACAGAAGATACGCAGTATTTT
>NA|TRBV5-1|TRBJ2-7|TRBD2
CASSPSLGLAGLFYEQYF
TGCGCCAGCAGCCCCTCTCTCGGACTAGCGGGCTTATTCTACGAGCAGTACTTC
>NA|TRBV25-1|TRBJ1-2|TRBD1
CASSAGGYGYTF
TGTGCCAGCAGTGCAGGGGGCTATGGCTACACCTTC
>NA|TRBV7-9|TRBJ1-1|NA
CASSLASGGNTEAFF
TGTGCCAGCAGCTTAGCCTCCGGGGGGAACACTGAAGCTTTCTTT
>NA|TRBV6-1|TRBJ1-2|NA
CASSEVVRTDYGYTF
TGTGCCAGCAGTGAAGTGGTGAGGACAGACTATGGCTACACCTTC
>NA|TRBV5-1|TRBJ2-1|NA
CACTDLNGYEQFF
TGCGCCTGCACGGACCTAAACGGGTATGAGCAGTTCTTC
>NA|TRBV11-2|TRBJ2-7|TRBD1
CASSFVVQGARYEQYF
TGTGCCAGCAGCTTCGTAGTGCAGGGGGCCCGTTACGAGCAGTACTTC
>NA|TRBV5-5|TRBJ2-1|NA
CASRPRLPEPNNEQFF
TGTGCCAGCAGGCCCCGACTCCCAGAGCCTAACAATGAGCAGTTCTTC
>NA|TRBV6-6|TRBJ1-6|TRBD1
CASSSTDRGYNSPLHF
TGTGCCAGCAGTTCTACGGACAGGGGGTATAATTCACCCCTCCACTTT
>NA|TRBV6-5|TRBJ2-1|TRBD2
CASRGSGRQEQFF
TGTGCCAGCAGAGGAAGCGGGAGGCAAGAGCAGTTCTTC
>NA|TRBV7-7|TRBJ1-4|TRBD1
CASSLGGTANEKLFF
TGTGCTAGCAGCTTGGGCGGGACAGCTAATGAAAAACTGTTTTTT
>NA|TRBV7-3|TRBJ2-1|TRBD2
CASSQTSGSYNEQFF
TGTGCCAGCAGCCAGACTAGCGGATCCTACAATGAGCAGTTCTTC
>NA|TRBV7-2|TRBJ2-1|NA
CASSLGLDRAWQFF
TGTGCCAGCAGCTTAGGCTTGGATAGGGCCTGGCAGTTCTTC
>NA|TRBV7-7|TRBJ2-2|NA
CASSSSVYTGELFF
TGTGCTAGCAGCTCCTCCGTCTATACCGGGGAGCTGTTTTTT
>NA|TRBV6-5|TRBJ2-7|NA
CASSEGQYF
TGTGCCAGCAGTGAAGGGCAGTACTTC
>NA|TRBV7-9|TRBJ2-2|NA
CASSLGTESTGELFF
TGTGCCAGCAGCTTAGGAACAGAGAGCACCGGGGAGCTGTTTTTT
>NA|TRBV5-6|TRBJ2-7|NA
CASSLNLGSYEQYF
TGTGCCAGCAGCTTGAACCTGGGATCTTACGAGCAGTACTTC
>NA|TRBV7-6|TRBJ1-3|NA
CASSLGGTASGNTIYF
TGTGCCAGCAGCTTGGGTGGCACAGCCTCTGGAAACACCATATATTTT
>NA|TRBV5-4|TRBJ2-7|NA
CASSSGYGLPIF
TGTGCCAGCAGTTCTGGATATGGGCTACCGATCTTC
>NA|TRBV27|TRBJ1-2|NA
CASSPEGYYGYTF
TGTGCCAGCAGCCCAGAAGGGTACTATGGCTACACCTTC
>NA|TRBV7-9|TRBJ1-1|NA
CASSLEINRDEAFF
TGTGCCAGCAGCTTAGAGATTAACAGGGATGAAGCTTTCTTT
>once|TRBV5-4|TRBJ2-5|NA
CASSLPGETQYF
TGTGCCAGCAGCTTGCCCGGGGAGACCCAGTACTTC
>NA|TRBV28|TRBJ2-7|NA
CASSSSGGIRYEQYF
TGTGCCAGCAGTTCCTCAGGGGGGATTCGCTACGAGCAGTACTTC
>NA|TRBV28|TRBJ1-1|TRBD1
CASGRQGKNTEAFF
TGTGCCAGCGGGAGACAGGGGAAGAACACTGAAGCTTTCTTT
>NA|TRBV28|TRBJ2-3|NA
CASSLGGAADTQYF
TGTGCCAGCAGTTTGGGGGGTGCCGCAGATACGCAGTATTTT
>NA|TRBV6-1|TRBJ2-2|NA
CASSDRAPTNTGELFF
TGTGCCAGCAGTGATAGGGCCCCGACGAACACCGGGGAGCTGTTTTTT
>NA|TRBV19|TRBJ2-5|TRBD2
CASSGLAGNIGTQYF
TGTGCCAGCTCGGGACTAGCGGGGAATATCGGGACCCAGTACTTC
>NA|TRBV29-1|TRBJ1-4|NA
CSVAPRQSATNEKLFF
TGCAGCGTCGCGCCCCGACAGAGTGCAACTAATGAAAAACTGTTTTTT
>NA|TRBV5-4|TRBJ2-1|NA
CASSLASVNEQFF
TGTGCCAGCAGCCTAGCCTCCGTCAATGAGCAGTTCTTC
>NA|TRBV18|TRBJ1-4|TRBD1
CASSPNRGREKLFF
TGTGCCAGCTCACCAAACAGGGGGCGAGAAAAACTGTTTTTT